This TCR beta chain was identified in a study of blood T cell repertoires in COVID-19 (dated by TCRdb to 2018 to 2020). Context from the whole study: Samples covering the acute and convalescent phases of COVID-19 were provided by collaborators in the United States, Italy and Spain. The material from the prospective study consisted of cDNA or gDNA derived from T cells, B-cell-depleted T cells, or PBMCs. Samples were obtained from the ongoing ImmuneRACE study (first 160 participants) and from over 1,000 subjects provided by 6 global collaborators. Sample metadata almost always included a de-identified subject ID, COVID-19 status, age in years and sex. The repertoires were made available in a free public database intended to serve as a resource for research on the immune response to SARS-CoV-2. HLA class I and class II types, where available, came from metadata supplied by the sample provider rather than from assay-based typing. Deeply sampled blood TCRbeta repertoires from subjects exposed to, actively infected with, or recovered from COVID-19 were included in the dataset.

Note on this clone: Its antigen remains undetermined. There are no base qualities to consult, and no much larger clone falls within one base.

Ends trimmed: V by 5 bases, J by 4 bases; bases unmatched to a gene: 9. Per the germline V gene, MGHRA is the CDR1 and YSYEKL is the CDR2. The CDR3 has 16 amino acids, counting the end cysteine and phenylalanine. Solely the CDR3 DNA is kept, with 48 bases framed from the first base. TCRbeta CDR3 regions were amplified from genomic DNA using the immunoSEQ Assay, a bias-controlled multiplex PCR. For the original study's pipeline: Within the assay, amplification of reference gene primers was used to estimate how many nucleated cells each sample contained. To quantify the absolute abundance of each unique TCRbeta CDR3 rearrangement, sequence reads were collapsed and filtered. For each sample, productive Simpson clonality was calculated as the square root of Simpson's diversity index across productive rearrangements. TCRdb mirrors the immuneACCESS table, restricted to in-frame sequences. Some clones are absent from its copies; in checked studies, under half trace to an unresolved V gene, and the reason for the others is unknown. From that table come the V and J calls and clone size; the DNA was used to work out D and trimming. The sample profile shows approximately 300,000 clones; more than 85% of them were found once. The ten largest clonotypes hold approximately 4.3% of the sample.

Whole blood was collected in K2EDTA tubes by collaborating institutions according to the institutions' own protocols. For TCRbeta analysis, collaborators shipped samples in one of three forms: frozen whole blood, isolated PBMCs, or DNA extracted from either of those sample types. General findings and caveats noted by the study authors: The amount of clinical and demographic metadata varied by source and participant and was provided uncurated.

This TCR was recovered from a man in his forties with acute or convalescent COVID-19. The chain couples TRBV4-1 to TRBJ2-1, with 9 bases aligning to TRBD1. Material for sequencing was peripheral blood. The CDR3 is CASSVARDRAYNEQFF. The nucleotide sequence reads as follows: TGCGCCAGCAGCGTAGCCCGGGACAGGGCGTACAATGAGCAGTTCTTC.